These T cell receptor beta chains were read from a single sample in a study of T-cell memory formation after mild COVID-19. A single record per CDR3 protein comes from TCRdb applying MiXCR to the 5' RACE reads. The sample consists of 550,000 to 650,000 distinct CDR3 sequences, roughly a sixth of them appearing once. The sequencing sample was made of PBMCs or a T cell subset sorted from them (not recorded which). These receptors all stem from an adult woman who had mild COVID-19 (a few samples of this study predate the infection). Cell type and time point are not known. The CDR3 runs from the conserved cysteine through the conserved F or W.

J: TRBJ2-1; V: TRBV3-1; CDR3: CASSQSVFYNEQFF
J: TRBJ1-2; V: TRBV20-1; CDR3: CSAPLPGWPDGYTF
J: TRBJ1-6; V: TRBV25-1; CDR3: CASSRTELSNNSPLHF
J: TRBJ2-5; V: TRBV13; CDR3: CASSPLLEAGETQYF
J: TRBJ1-1; V: TRBV7-9; CDR3: CASSSAPRTGSDEAFF
J: TRBJ2-7; V: TRBV24-1; CDR3: CATSDQKYEQYF
J: TRBJ2-4; V: TRBV12-3/TRBV12-4; CDR3: CASSHYGPGDIQYF
J: TRBJ1-5; V: TRBV7-2; CDR3: CASSLATNLGNQPQHF
J: TRBJ1-2; V: TRBV7-2; CDR3: CASTTTGANYGYTF
J: TRBJ1-1; V: TRBV20-1; CDR3: CSAKSLGRGTNTEAFF
J: TRBJ1-2; V: TRBV6-5; CDR3: CASSYSAANYGYTF
J: TRBJ1-1; V: TRBV20-1; CDR3: CSARAGDVEAFF
J: TRBJ1-1; V: TRBV9; CDR3: CASSPGTGGGTEAFF
J: TRBJ1-1; V: TRBV29-1; CDR3: CSGGTAVNTEAFF
J: TRBJ2-7; V: TRBV7-7; CDR3: CASSLVGQVLSYEQYF
J: TRBJ2-7; V: TRBV3-1; CDR3: CASSQDRIRSYEQYF
J: TRBJ2-2; V: TRBV12-3/TRBV12-4; CDR3: CASTSPKRENTGELFF
J: TRBJ1-1; V: TRBV19; CDR3: CASWGPLNTEAFF
J: TRBJ1-1; V: TRBV12-3/TRBV12-4; CDR3: CASSLLTRSAAFF
J: TRBJ2-1; V: TRBV7-9; CDR3: CASSIKGLAGVRNEQFF
J: TRBJ2-7; V: TRBV20-1; CDR3: CSPIAGRLISYEQYF
J: TRBJ1-3; V: TRBV7-6; CDR3: CASSPDGLSGNTIYF
J: TRBJ2-7; V: TRBV28; CDR3: CASSSTLYEQYF
J: TRBJ2-5; V: TRBV9; CDR3: CASSVGNGVGETQYF
J: TRBJ2-1; V: TRBV24-1; CDR3: CATSLGSYNEQFF
J: TRBJ2-7; V: TRBV5-4; CDR3: CASSLGLARMYF
J: TRBJ2-7; V: TRBV30; CDR3: CASRNRDSREQYF
J: TRBJ1-1; V: TRBV12-3/TRBV12-4; CDR3: CASSFQGADVEAFF
J: TRBJ2-5; V: TRBV12-3/TRBV12-4; CDR3: CASSHDPLGETQYF
J: TRBJ1-4; V: TRBV12-3/TRBV12-4; CDR3: CASTFERQLGEKLFF
J: TRBJ1-1; V: TRBV11-2; CDR3: CASSHTRVVNTEAFF
J: TRBJ1-1; V: TRBV5-4; CDR3: CASSFFGRRNTEAFF
J: TRBJ1-5; V: TRBV15; CDR3: CATGTSNQPQHF
J: TRBJ1-2; V: TRBV4-2; CDR3: CASSQDPPYRGELGYTF
J: TRBJ2-7; V: TRBV3-1; CDR3: CASSQGAPAEEGYEQYF
J: TRBJ1-2; V: TRBV7-2; CDR3: CASSSEGGGYGYTF
J: TRBJ1-2; V: TRBV10-3; CDR3: CAISTSGQLNYGYTF
J: TRBJ2-4; V: TRBV7-2; CDR3: CASSLEMGTEAKNIQYF
J: TRBJ2-7; V: TRBV20-1; CDR3: CSARDLGTSGIYEQYF
J: TRBJ1-1; V: TRBV5-5; CDR3: CASSLGVLTEAFF
J: TRBJ2-7; V: TRBV21-1; CDR3: CASSKAGTLGYYEQYF
J: TRBJ2-5; V: TRBV30; CDR3: CAWSVGGSVETQYF
J: TRBJ2-1; V: TRBV6-2/TRBV6-3; CDR3: CASTKLGTGEQFF
J: TRBJ2-1; V: TRBV7-9; CDR3: CAVQGTVYNEQFF
J: TRBJ1-2; V: TRBV15; CDR3: CATSLSGGYGYTF
J: TRBJ1-2; V: TRBV7-8; CDR3: CASSPDSFGYTF
J: TRBJ2-5; V: TRBV12-3/TRBV12-4; CDR3: CASSLSDTPQETQYF
J: TRBJ2-3; V: TRBV7-2; CDR3: CASSLSLAGTDTQYF
J: TRBJ1-5; V: TRBV5-1; CDR3: CASSTGTGSPQHF
J: TRBJ1-3; V: TRBV6-6; CDR3: CASSVTAHSTSGNTIYF